The clone carrying this T cell receptor (beta chain) was observed a few times. This specimen belongs to a study of T-cell reconstitution after alpha-beta-depleted transplantation in children. Researchers prepared the TCRbeta library using unique molecular identifiers, the study reports. From the PCR reads, TCRdb called clonotypes with MiXCR, one entry per CDR3 protein. The sample includes some 520,000 distinct CDR3 sequences, around a third of them seen just once. Per the germline V gene, CDR1 is SQVTM and CDR2 is ANQGSEA. The V end lost 4 bases, the J end lost 5 bases, and 17 bases lay between the germline ends. The CDR3 totals 14 residues.

This rearrangement joins TRBV29-1 to TRBJ1-1, with D maybe TRBD1 (6 bases). This material consisted of PBMCs from the stem cell graft donor, taken from the stem cell graft. The source of this sequence is a human donor who donated a stem cell graft to a child with aplastic anemia. The CDR3 spells CSVVQGSGRTEAFF. Written as DNA, the CDR3 is TGCAGCGTTGTACAGGGCTCGGGTCGGACTGAAGCTTTCTTT.